The T cell receptor (beta chain) described here comes from a study of identical twins (dated by TCRdb to 2016 to 2017). A note on the overall study: To test whether fetal clonotypes persist, this study deep-sequenced TCR alpha and beta repertoires from monozygotic twins, from unrelated adults of various ages, and from cord blood. To rule out contamination, the twin experiments were replicated at different times with different library preparation protocols.

V is shortened by 6 bases, J by 0 bases, and the region joining them spans 17 bases. From the cysteine up to the phenylalanine, the CDR3 has a length of 17 residues. The read is trimmed to its CDR3 DNA, 51 bases read in frame from base 1. From a lookup of the germline V gene, CDR1 and CDR2 are MNHNS and SASEGT. Broad study findings and their caveats: Because the same donors could not be followed over many years, conclusions were based on cross-sectional statistical analysis. Fewer insertions were carried by abundant cord blood beta clonotypes; a weaker similar trend was observed in young adult naive repertoires, while no such trend was observed in memory repertoires. Excess twin sharing in beta out-of-frame sequences was weaker because fewer shared sequences lowered the signal-to-noise ratio. Zero-insertion analyses could be partly confounded by invariant T cells such as MAIT and iNKT, though diverse VJ usage argued against such confounding for most clonotypes. Out-of-frame TCR alpha sharing in monozygotic twins was systematically underestimated by recombination models, whereas sharing between unrelated individuals was in agreement with the recombination models. Compared with coincidental sharing between unrelated individuals, an excess of low generation-probability sequences was observed among out-of-frame TCR alpha sequences shared between twins.

On this clonotype itself: The target of this receptor is not known. Base qualities are not at hand, and no much larger clone is one base apart.

The library was built by means of 5' RACE. The listed sequencing device is Illumina HiSeq 2000. Template switching introduced a universal primer binding site; the final cDNA contained a unique molecular identifier, enabling accurate counting of TCR cDNA molecules. Specific primers in the conserved constant-segment region were used to synthesize first-strand cDNA for the TCR alpha and beta chains. Each cDNA library was double barcoded, with a SMART-Mk sample barcode plus Illumina barcodes, to control for contamination. TruSeq adapter sequences, together with Illumina sample barcodes, were added in two successive PCR steps. Sequencing of the TCR alpha and beta cDNA libraries was done on the Illumina HiSeq platform using custom primers. Per the authors' processing: Unique molecular identifiers were extracted from raw reads with MiGEC, and CDR3 positions were determined with MiXCR. Recombination models were inferred per individual with the repgenHMM and IGoR tools using an EM algorithm. Shared clonotypes were analyzed with the tcR package in R, and sharing was normalized by the product of cloneset sizes. Out-of-frame nonproductive sequences were analyzed to study raw recombination free of thymic and clonal selection effects. TCRdb passed the public sequencing reads through fastp at Q25 and MiXCR, retaining productive beta sequences. Every entry covers one CDR3 protein and lists the most common genes and DNA from its rows. None of the V and J calls come from the authors' own analysis; TCRdb made them. For this sample there are approximately 600,000 distinct CDR3 sequences; under 8.5% appear just once. Of the sample, 1.6% falls within the top ten clones.

Every donor in the study was a healthy Caucasian. The twin cohort comprised three pairs of female monozygotic twins, all aged roughly 18 to 29 years. Peripheral blood mononuclear cells were the source from which RNA for the TCR libraries was isolated. This sample also belongs to another study, concerning yellow fever vaccine responses in identical twins. As the second study states: The T cell response to vaccination in identical twins was reported by the authors to appear partly convergent and partly personalized. The study precisely tracked vaccine-responding T cell clones in identical twins.

This sequence uses TRBV6-1 and TRBJ2-2; a weak D assignment points to TRBD2 (5 bases agree). This receptor was obtained from a woman between 18 and 29 years old in good health. The specimen sequenced was PBMCs. The DNA sequence reads TGTGCCAGCAGCCCTAGGAGGCTAGCAGCGAACACCGGGGAGCTGTTTTTT. It specifies CASSPRRLAANTGELFF.